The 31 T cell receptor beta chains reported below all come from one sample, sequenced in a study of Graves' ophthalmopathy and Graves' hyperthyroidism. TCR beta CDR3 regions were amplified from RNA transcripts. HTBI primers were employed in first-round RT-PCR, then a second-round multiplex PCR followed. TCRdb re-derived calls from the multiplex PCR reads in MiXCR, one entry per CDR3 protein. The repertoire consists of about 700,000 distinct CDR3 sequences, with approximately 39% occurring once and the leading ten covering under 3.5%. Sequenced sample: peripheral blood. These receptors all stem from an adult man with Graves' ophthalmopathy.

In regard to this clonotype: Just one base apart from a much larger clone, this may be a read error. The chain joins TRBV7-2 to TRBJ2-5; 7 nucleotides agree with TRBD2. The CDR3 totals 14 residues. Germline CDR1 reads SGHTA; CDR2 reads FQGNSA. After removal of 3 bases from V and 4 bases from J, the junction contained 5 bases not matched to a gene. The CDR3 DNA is TGTGCCAGCAGCTTGGGCGGGGGTTTAGAGACCCAGTACTTC. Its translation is CASSLGGGLETQYF.

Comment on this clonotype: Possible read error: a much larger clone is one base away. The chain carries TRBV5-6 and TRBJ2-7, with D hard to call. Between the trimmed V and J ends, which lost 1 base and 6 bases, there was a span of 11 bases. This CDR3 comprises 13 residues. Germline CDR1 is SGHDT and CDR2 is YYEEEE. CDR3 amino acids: CASSLTAFPEQYF. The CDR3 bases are TGTGCCAGCAGCTTGACAGCGTTCCCCGAGCAGTACTTC.

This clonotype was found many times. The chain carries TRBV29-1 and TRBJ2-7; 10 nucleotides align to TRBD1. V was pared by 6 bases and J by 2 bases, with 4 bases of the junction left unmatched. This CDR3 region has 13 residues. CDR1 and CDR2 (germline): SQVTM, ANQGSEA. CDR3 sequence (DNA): TGCAGCGTAGGGACAGGGGATGCCTACGAGCAGTACTTC. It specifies CSVGTGDAYEQYF.

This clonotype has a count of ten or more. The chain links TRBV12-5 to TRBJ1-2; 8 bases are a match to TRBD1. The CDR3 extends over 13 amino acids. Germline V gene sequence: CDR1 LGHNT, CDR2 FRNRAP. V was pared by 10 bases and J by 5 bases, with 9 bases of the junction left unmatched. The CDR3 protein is CATNPTGEYGYTF. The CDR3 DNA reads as TGTGCTACCAACCCGACAGGGGAGTATGGCTACACCTTC.

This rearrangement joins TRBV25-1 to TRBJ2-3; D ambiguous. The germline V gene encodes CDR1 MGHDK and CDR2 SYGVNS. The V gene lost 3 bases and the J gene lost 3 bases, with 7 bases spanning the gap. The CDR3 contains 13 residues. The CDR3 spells CASSEVHTDTQYF. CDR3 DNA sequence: TGTGCCAGCAGTGAGGTCCATACAGATACGCAGTATTTT.

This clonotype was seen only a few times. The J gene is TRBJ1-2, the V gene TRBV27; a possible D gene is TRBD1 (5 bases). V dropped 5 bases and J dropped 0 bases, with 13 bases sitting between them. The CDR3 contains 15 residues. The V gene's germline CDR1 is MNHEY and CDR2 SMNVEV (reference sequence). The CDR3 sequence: CASSVQGATNYGYTF. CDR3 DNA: TGTGCCAGCAGTGTCCAGGGAGCCACTAACTATGGCTACACCTTC.

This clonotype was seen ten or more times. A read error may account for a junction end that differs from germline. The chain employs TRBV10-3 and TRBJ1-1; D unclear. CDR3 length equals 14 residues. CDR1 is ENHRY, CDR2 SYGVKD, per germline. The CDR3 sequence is CASSLTRLTTEAFF. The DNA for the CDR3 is TGTGCCAGCAGTCTGACCCGCCTCACCACTGAAGCTTTCTTT.

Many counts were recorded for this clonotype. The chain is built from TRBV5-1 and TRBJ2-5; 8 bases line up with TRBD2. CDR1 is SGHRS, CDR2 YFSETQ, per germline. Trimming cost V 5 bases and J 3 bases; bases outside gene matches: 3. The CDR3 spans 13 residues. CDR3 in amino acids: CASRPGGEETQYF. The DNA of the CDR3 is TGCGCCAGCAGGCCCGGGGGGGAAGAGACCCAGTACTTC.

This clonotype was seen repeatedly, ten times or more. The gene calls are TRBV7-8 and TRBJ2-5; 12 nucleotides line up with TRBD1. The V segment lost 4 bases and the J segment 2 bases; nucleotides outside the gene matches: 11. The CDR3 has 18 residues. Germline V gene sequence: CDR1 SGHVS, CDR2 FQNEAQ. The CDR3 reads CASSSGTGGAGWQETQYF. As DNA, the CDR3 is TGTGCCAGCAGCTCCGGGACAGGGGGCGCCGGGTGGCAAGAGACCCAGTACTTC.

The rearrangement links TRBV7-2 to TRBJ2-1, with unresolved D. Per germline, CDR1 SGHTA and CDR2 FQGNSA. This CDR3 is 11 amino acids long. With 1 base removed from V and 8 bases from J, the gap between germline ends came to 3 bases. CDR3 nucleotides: TGTGCCAGCAGCTTAGAGCATGAGCAGTTCTTC. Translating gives CASSLEHEQFF.

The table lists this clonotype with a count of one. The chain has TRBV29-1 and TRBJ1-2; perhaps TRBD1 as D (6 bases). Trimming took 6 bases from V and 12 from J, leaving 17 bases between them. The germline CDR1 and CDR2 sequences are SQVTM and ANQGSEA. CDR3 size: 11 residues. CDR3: CSVTDRNTNTF. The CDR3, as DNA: TGCAGCGTAACGGACAGAAATACGAACACCTTC.

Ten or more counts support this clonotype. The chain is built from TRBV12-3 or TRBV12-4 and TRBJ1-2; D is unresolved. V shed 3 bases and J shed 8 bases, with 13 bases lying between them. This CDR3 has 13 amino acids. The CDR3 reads CASSFRFSWGYTF. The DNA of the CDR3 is TGTGCCAGCAGTTTCCGGTTCTCTTGGGGCTACACCTTC.

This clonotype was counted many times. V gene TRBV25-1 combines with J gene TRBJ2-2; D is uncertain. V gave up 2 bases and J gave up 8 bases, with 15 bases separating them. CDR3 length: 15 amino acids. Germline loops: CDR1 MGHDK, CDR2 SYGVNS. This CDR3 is CASSEHRAPKGELFF. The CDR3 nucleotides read TGTGCCAGCAGTGAACACCGGGCCCCGAAAGGGGAGCTGTTTTTT.

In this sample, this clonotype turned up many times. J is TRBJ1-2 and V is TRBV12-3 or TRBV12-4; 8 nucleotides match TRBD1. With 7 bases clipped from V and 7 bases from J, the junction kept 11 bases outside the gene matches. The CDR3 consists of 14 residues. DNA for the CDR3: TGTGCCAGCACCCGTCGGGGGACAGGACGTGGCTACACCTTC. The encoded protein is CASTRRGTGRGYTF.

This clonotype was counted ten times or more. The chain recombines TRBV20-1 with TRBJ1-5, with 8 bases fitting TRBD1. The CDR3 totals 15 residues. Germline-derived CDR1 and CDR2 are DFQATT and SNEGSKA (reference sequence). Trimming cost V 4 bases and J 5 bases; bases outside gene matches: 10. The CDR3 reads CSANGTGLFHQPQHF. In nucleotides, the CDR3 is TGCAGTGCTAACGGGACAGGACTCTTCCATCAGCCCCAGCATTTT.

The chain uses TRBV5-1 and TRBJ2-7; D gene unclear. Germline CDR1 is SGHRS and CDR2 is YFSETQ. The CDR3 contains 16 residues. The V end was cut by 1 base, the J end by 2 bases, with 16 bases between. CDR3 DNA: TGCGCCAGCAGCTTGATCGTAGCTGGTAGGGCCTACGAGCAGTACTTC. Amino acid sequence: CASSLIVAGRAYEQYF.

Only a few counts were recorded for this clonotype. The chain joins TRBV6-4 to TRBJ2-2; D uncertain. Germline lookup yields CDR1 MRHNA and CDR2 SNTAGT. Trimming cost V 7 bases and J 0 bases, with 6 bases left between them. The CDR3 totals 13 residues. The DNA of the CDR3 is TGTGCCAGCACGCAGTCGAACACCGGGGAGCTGTTTTTT. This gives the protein CASTQSNTGELFF.

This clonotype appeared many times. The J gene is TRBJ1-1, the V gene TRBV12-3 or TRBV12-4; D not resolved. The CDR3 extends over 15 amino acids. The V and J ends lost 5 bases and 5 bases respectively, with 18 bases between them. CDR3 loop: CASSPGGFGWTEAFF. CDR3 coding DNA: TGTGCCAGCAGTCCCGGCGGTTTCGGATGGACTGAAGCTTTCTTT.

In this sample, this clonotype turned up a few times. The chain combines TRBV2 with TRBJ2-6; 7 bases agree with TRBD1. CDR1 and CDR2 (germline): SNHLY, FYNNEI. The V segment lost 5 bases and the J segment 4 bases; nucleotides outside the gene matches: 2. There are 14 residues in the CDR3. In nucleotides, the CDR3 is TGTGCCAGCAGTCAGGGGGTGGGGGCCAACGTCCTGACTTTC. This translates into CASSQGVGANVLTF.

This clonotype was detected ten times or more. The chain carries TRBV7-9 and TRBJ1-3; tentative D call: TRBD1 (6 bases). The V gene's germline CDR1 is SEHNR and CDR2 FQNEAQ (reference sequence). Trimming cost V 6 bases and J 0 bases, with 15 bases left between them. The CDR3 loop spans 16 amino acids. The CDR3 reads CASRASGDNSGNTIYF. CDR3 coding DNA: TGTGCCAGCAGGGCATCCGGGGACAACTCTGGAAACACCATATATTTT.

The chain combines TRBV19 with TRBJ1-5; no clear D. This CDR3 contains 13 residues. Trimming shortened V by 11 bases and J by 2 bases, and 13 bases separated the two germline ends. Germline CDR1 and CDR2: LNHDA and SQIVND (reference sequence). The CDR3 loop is CAWGRAGNQPQHF. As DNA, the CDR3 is TGTGCCTGGGGAAGGGCAGGCAATCAGCCCCAGCATTTT.

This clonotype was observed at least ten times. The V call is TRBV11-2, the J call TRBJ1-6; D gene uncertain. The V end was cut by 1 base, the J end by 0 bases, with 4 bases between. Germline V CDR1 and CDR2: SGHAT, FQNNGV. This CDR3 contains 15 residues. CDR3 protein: CASSLASSYNSPLHF. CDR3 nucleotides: TGTGCCAGCAGCTTAGCCAGCTCCTATAATTCACCCCTCCACTTT.

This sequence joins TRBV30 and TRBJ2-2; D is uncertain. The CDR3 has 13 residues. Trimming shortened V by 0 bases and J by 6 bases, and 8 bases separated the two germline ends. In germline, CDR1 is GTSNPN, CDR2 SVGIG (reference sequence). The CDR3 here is CAWSVDAAGELFF. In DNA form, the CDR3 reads TGTGCCTGGAGTGTGGATGCAGCCGGGGAGCTGTTTTTT.

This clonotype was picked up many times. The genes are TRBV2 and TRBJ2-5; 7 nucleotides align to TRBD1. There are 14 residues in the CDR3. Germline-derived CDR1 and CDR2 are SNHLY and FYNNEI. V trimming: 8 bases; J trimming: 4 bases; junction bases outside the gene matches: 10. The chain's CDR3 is CASGKDRDIETQYF. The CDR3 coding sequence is TGTGCCAGCGGGAAAGACAGGGATATAGAGACCCAGTACTTC.

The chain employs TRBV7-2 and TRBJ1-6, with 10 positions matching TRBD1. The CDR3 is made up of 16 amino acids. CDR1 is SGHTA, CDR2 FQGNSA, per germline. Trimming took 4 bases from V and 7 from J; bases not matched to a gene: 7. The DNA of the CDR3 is TGTGCCAGCAGCTGGGGGACAGGGGTGGCGAATTCACCCCTCCACTTT. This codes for CASSWGTGVANSPLHF.

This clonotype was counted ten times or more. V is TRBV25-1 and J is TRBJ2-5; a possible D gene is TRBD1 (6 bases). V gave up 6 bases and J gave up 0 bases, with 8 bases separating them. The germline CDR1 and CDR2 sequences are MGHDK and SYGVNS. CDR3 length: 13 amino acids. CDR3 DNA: TGTGCCAGCAGGCAGGGGAACCAAGAGACCCAGTACTTC. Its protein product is CASRQGNQETQYF.

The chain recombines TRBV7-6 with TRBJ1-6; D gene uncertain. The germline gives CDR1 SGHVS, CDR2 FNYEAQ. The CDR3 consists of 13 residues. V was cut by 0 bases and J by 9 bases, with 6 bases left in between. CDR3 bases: TGTGCCAGCAGCTTAGCCCAAGCTTCACCCCTCCACTTT. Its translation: CASSLAQASPLHF.

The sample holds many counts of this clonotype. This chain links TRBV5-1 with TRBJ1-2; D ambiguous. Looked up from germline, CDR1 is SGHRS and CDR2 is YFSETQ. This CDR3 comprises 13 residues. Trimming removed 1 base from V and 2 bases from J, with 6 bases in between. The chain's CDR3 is CASSLLMNYGYTF. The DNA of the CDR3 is TGCGCCAGCAGCTTGTTGATGAACTATGGCTACACCTTC.

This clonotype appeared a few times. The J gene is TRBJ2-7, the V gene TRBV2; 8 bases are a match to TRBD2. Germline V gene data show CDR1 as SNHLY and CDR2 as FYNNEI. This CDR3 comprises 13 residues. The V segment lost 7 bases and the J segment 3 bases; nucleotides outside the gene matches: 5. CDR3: CASNGGGGYEQYF. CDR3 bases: TGTGCCAGCAACGGGGGGGGAGGCTACGAGCAGTACTTC.

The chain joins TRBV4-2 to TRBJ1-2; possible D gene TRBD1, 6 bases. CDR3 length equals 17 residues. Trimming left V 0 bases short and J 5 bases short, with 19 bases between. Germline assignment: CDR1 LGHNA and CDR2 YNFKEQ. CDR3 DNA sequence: TGTGCCAGCAGCCAAGAATCGCCGCCGGGACAAGTGTATGGCTACACCTTC. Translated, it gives CASSQESPPGQVYGYTF.

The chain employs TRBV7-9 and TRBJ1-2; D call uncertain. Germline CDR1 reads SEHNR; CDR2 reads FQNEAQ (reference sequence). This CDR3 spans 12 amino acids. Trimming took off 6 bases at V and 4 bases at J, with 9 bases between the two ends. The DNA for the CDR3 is TGTGCCAGCAGTTGGGAGGGCTATGGCTACACCTTC. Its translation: CASSWEGYGYTF.